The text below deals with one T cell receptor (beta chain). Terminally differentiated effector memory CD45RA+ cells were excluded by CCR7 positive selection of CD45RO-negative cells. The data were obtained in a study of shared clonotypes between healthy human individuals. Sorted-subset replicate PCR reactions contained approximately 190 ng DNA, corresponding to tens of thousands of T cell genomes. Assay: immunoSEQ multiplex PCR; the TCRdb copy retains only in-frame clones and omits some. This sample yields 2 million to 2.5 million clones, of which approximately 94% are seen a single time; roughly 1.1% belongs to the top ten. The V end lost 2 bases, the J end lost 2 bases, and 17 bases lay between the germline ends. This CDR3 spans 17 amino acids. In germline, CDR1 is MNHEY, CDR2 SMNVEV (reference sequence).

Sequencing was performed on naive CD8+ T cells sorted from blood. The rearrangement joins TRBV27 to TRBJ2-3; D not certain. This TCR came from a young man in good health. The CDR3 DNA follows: TGTGCCAGCAGTTTAATGGGCGAACCACCGCACACAGATACGCAGTATTTT. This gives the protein CASSLMGEPPHTDTQYF.